Below are 4 T cell receptor beta chains sequenced from a single sample in a study of Tregs in tolerant kidney transplant recipients. Profiling relied on immunoSEQ multiplex PCR, and the TCRdb table lists in-frame clones only, not all of them. The listing contains approximately 24,000 clones. Related graft donors supplied nonmyeloablative bone marrow transplants, and mixed chimerism was transient. Sequences were derived from CD4+ T cells from blood (PBMCs), sampled 6 months after the transplant. These receptors all come from a human patient who received a combined kidney and bone marrow transplant. Some T cells may arise from the graft donor.

As concerns this clone: The CDR3 end is not reached by the read, which stops 3 residues before it; the germline J gene fills it in. The chain employs TRBV5-1 and TRBJ2-3; 10 bases map to TRBD2. The CDR3 is made up of 20 amino acids. The ends lost 4 bases at V and 0 bases at J; junction bases unmatched: 17. CDR1 is SGHRS, CDR2 YFSETQ, per germline. The part of the CDR3 DNA that was read is TGCGCCAGCAGCCGGCTTCGCGGACTAGCGGATCCCCTAAGCACAGATACG. It codes for CASSRLRGLADPLSTDT. The full CDR3 is CASSRLRGLADPLSTDTQYF.

The CDR3 DNA, read in part, is TGTGCCAGCAGCTTACTGCCCCCTAGCACCTACAATGAG. Protein sequence: CASSLLPPSTYNE. The full CDR3 sequence reads CASSLLPPSTYNEQFF. The chain carries TRBV7-6 and TRBJ2-1; tentatively, D is TRBD2 (5 bases). The read falls 3 residues short of the CDR3 end, and the missing part is taken from the germline J gene. This CDR3 comprises 16 residues. Germline V gene data show CDR1 as SGHVS and CDR2 as FNYEAQ. The V and J ends lost 2 bases and 2 bases respectively, with 13 bases between them.

Notes on this clone: The CDR3 end lies 3 residues beyond the end of the read and is filled in from the germline J gene. The chain couples TRBV19 to TRBJ2-1, with TRBD1 matching 8 bases. In germline, CDR1 is LNHDA, CDR2 SQIVND (reference sequence). The CDR3 spans 15 residues. Trimming cost V 6 bases and J 5 bases; bases outside gene matches: 9. Partial CDR3 DNA: TGTGCCAGTAGCCCCCCAGGGGGCAGTCACAATGAG. This translates into CASSPPGGSHNE. The whole CDR3 protein reads CASSPPGGSHNEQFF.

Remarks on this clone: The read ends 3 residues before the CDR3 terminus; that terminus is restored from the germline J gene. The chain employs TRBV29-1 and TRBJ1-1; D gene unclear. Per germline, CDR1 SQVTM and CDR2 ANQGSEA. The CDR3 has 12 amino acids. The CDR3 sequence: CSVEDLRVGAFF. The sequenced part of the CDR3 DNA is TGCAGCGTTGAAGATCTCCGGGTGGGA.